The 22 T cell receptor beta chains below were found in one sample sequenced in a study of response to subunit inactivated influenza vaccine. One entry per CDR3 protein, called by TCRdb with MiXCR from the RT-PCR reads. The sample holds hundreds of thousands of distinct CDR3 sequences; over 25% are singletons and the top ten take 1.9%. This sample comprised CD4+ T cells sorted from PBMCs, obtained about 5 days after vaccination. Source of these receptors: a man aged 45-65 years who received an inactivated influenza vaccine.

This clonotype was recorded a few times. The V gene is TRBV13, the J gene TRBJ2-7, with TRBD2 identical over 8 bases. The J segment lost 0 bases and the V segment lost 6 bases, leaving 4 bases of the junction unmatched. Germline V CDR1 and CDR2: PRHDT, FYEKMQ (reference sequence). The CDR3 has 14 amino acids. This CDR3 is CASRKSGSSYEQYF. The CDR3 coding sequence is TGTGCCAGCAGGAAGAGCGGGAGCTCCTACGAGCAGTACTTC.

J is TRBJ1-6 and V is TRBV20-1; TRBD1 is a possible D gene (5 bases). From germline, CDR1 is DFQATT and CDR2 SNEGSKA (reference sequence). The CDR3 sequence is 13 residues long. Trimming left V 3 bases short and J 13 bases short, with 16 bases between. In nucleotides, the CDR3 is TGCAGTGCTAGTCTCCGTGGTCCAGGGCCCCTCCACTTT. The encoded protein is CSASLRGPGPLHF.

This clonotype was recorded many times. V and J are TRBV30 and TRBJ2-7; D gene unclear. Germline CDR1 reads GTSNPN; CDR2 reads SVGIG (reference sequence). The CDR3 covers 12 residues. V was shortened by 0 bases and J by 4 bases, with 7 bases between the two germline ends. This CDR3 reads CAWSVSVYEQYF. In DNA form, the CDR3 reads TGTGCCTGGAGTGTCTCGGTTTACGAGCAGTACTTC.

The CDR3 loop is CASSPDRVGLFF. For the CDR3, the DNA is TGTGCCAGCAGTCCCGACAGGGTCGGACTGTTTTTT. The chain combines TRBV6-6 with TRBJ1-4, with TRBD1 matching over 7 bases. The CDR3 runs to 12 residues. The V segment lost 5 bases and the J segment 13 bases; nucleotides outside the gene matches: 7. Looked up from germline, CDR1 is MNHNY and CDR2 is SVGAGI (reference sequence).

This chain uses TRBV23-1 with TRBJ1-1; no clear D. TRBV23-1 is classed as an ORF, of uncertain function. The CDR3 totals 13 residues. Trimming pared 8 bases from V and 1 base from J, leaving 11 bases between. CDR3 coding DNA: TGCGCCAGCTTTGGGGTCCCGAACACTGAAGCTTTCTTT. Residues: CASFGVPNTEAFF.

V and J are TRBV5-6 and TRBJ2-1, with 9 positions matching TRBD2. Losses at the gene ends were 3 bases for V and 6 bases for J; bases not matched to a gene: 4. Germline CDR1 reads SGHDT; CDR2 reads YYEEEE. This CDR3 is built from 14 residues. The CDR3 coding sequence is TGTGCCAGCAGCTCGGGACTAGCTTCCAATGAGCAGTTCTTC. Protein product: CASSSGLASNEQFF.

The V call is TRBV20-1, the J call TRBJ1-1; D unresolved. The V and J ends lost 6 bases and 7 bases respectively, with 15 bases between them. In germline, CDR1 is DFQATT, CDR2 SNEGSKA (reference sequence). This CDR3 is built from 12 residues. CDR3 sequence reads: CSAPNSFSEAFF. The CDR3 bases are TGCAGTGCCCCTAATTCGTTCAGTGAAGCTTTCTTT.

This clonotype has just one count. The chain recombines TRBV4-1 with TRBJ2-7, with 8 bases fitting TRBD2. J lost 3 bases, V lost 2 bases, and 9 bases had no gene match. The CDR3 has 16 amino acids. CDR1 and CDR2 (germline): MGHRA, YSYEKL. The DNA of the CDR3 is TGCGCCAGCAGCCAAAGCCCCGGGACTAGTTTCTACGAGCAGTACTTC. This gives the protein CASSQSPGTSFYEQYF.

J is TRBJ1-5 and V is TRBV4-2, with D hard to call. Germline CDR1 and CDR2: LGHNA and YNFKEQ. V was pared by 0 bases and J by 3 bases, with 9 bases between. The CDR3 spans 15 residues. CDR3 protein: CASSQDRNSNQPQHF. As DNA, the CDR3 is TGTGCCAGCAGCCAAGATAGAAACTCCAATCAGCCCCAGCATTTT.

This clonotype was seen a handful of times. This chain links TRBV12-3 or TRBV12-4 with TRBJ1-3; D gene unclear. Deletions cut 2 bases from V and 0 bases from J, with 11 bases between. This CDR3 comprises 16 residues. The CDR3 bases are TGTGCCAGCAGTTTATCCGGACGGCACTCTGGAAACACCATATATTTT. Translating it yields CASSLSGRHSGNTIYF.

This clonotype was picked up a small number of times. The chain couples TRBV24-1 to TRBJ2-1; D is possibly TRBD2 (5 bases). This CDR3 is 14 amino acids long. Germline loops: CDR1 KGHDR, CDR2 SFDVKD. V shed 5 bases and J shed 4 bases, with 11 bases lying between them. CDR3 in DNA: TGTGCCACCAGTGTTGGCGGGCCTTACAATGAGCAGTTCTTC. Protein: CATSVGGPYNEQFF.

In its sample, this clonotype was seen a few times. CDR3 DNA sequence: TGTGCCAGCAGCTGGAGATTGGGTGGCGGGAGCTCCTACAATGAGCAGTTCTTC. This translates into CASSWRLGGGSSYNEQFF. The chain has TRBV5-6 and TRBJ2-1; 7 bases line up with TRBD2. The CDR3 length is 18 residues. V lost 3 bases to trimming and J lost 0 bases; unmatched junction nucleotides: 12. Germline values: CDR1 SGHDT, CDR2 YYEEEE.

The chain employs TRBV12-3 or TRBV12-4 and TRBJ1-1, with TRBD1 matching 8 bases. The CDR3 consists of 14 residues. The ends lost 6 bases at V and 0 bases at J; junction bases unmatched: 3. The CDR3 region is CASRWTGMNTEAFF. In nucleotides, the CDR3 is TGTGCCAGCAGGTGGACAGGGATGAACACTGAAGCTTTCTTT.

This rearrangement joins TRBV28 to TRBJ1-6, with D tentatively TRBD1 (5 bases). Germline CDR1 and CDR2: MDHEN and SYDVKM. This CDR3 spans 14 amino acids. V was shortened by 2 bases and J by 7 bases, with 9 bases between the two germline ends. DNA for the CDR3: TGTGCCAGCAGTTTACCAGGGTGGAATTCACCCCTCCACTTT. It translates to CASSLPGWNSPLHF.

Here the CDR3 reads CASSQEVRNQETQYF. The CDR3 nucleotides read TGCGCCAGCAGCCAAGAAGTAAGAAACCAAGAGACCCAGTACTTC. The chain is built from TRBV4-3 and TRBJ2-5; D gene ambiguous. The CDR3 extends over 15 amino acids. V dropped 0 bases and J dropped 0 bases, with 8 bases sitting between them. CDR1 and CDR2 (germline): LGHNA, YSLEER.

The V call is TRBV20-1, the J call TRBJ2-7, with D uncertain. V was shortened by 6 bases and J by 3 bases, with 12 bases between the two germline ends. Germline V lookup: CDR1 DFQATT, CDR2 SNEGSKA (reference sequence). The CDR3 consists of 12 residues. CDR3 amino acids: CSAVVWDYEQYF. The CDR3 coding sequence is TGCAGTGCCGTGGTATGGGACTACGAGCAGTACTTC.

This clonotype came up a few times. The rearrangement uses TRBV4-3 and TRBJ2-3, with 12 bases matching TRBD2. The CDR3 runs to 15 residues. V lost 4 bases to trimming and J lost 3 bases; unmatched junction nucleotides: 2. Per germline, CDR1 LGHNA and CDR2 YSLEER. This chain's CDR3 is CASSRTSGETDTQYF. The CDR3 DNA follows: TGCGCCAGCAGCCGGACTAGCGGGGAGACAGATACGCAGTATTTT.

This clonotype was recorded a few times. The V gene is TRBV12-3 or TRBV12-4, the J gene TRBJ2-2; 7 bases map to TRBD1. There are 15 residues in the CDR3. J gave up 5 bases and V 5 bases, and 8 bases lay outside the gene matches. Written as DNA, the CDR3 is TGTGCCAGCAGTGTCCGGGACAGAGAAACCGGGGAGCTGTTTTTT. This sequence encodes CASSVRDRETGELFF.

The chain has TRBV5-1 and TRBJ2-1; TRBD1 matches at 8 bases. This CDR3 is 13 amino acids long. The V gene's germline CDR1 is SGHRS and CDR2 YFSETQ. Losses at the gene ends were 3 bases for V and 9 bases for J; bases not matched to a gene: 5. The CDR3 is CASSSGTGREQFF. In DNA, the CDR3 is TGCGCCAGCAGCTCTGGGACAGGCCGTGAGCAGTTCTTC.

The chain uses TRBV2 and TRBJ1-4; weak D call: TRBD1 (6 bases). V lost 4 bases to trimming and J lost 8 bases, with 11 bases between them. Per the germline V gene, CDR1 is SNHLY and CDR2 is FYNNEI. This CDR3 region has 13 residues. The DNA of the CDR3 is TGTGCCAGCAGTGGGCCGACAGGCGAAAAACTGTTTTTT. It encodes CASSGPTGEKLFF. Full variable domain (outside the CDR3, taken from reference TRBV2 and TRBJ1-4): EPEVTQTPSHQVTQMGQEVILRCVPISNHLYFYWYRQILGQKVEFLVSFYNNEISEKSEIFDDQFSVERPDGSNFTLKIRSTKLEDSAMYFCASSGPTGEKLFFGSGTQLSVL.

The table lists this clonotype with many counts. V usage is TRBV12-3 or TRBV12-4 and J usage is TRBJ2-1; 14 positions agree with TRBD2. Germline trimming cut 6 bases from V and 8 bases from J; bases unmatched to any gene: 9. This CDR3 comprises 16 residues. DNA of the CDR3: TGTGCCAGCAGCCCGATGACTAGCGGGAGGGTCGATGAGCAGTTCTTC. It codes for CASSPMTSGRVDEQFF.

The J gene is TRBJ2-1, the V gene TRBV10-2, with D perhaps matching TRBD2 (6 bases). The CDR3 loop spans 15 amino acids. Germline-derived CDR1 and CDR2 are WSHSY and SAAADI. Between the trimmed V and J ends, which lost 2 bases and 1 base, there was a span of 9 bases. This CDR3 is CASSEGAGSYNEQFF. The CDR3 nucleotides are TGCGCCAGCAGTGAGGGGGCGGGATCCTACAATGAGCAGTTCTTC.